One sample yielded the 21 T cell receptor beta chains listed below, sequenced in a study of preoperative IRX-2 immunotherapy in early breast cancer. Treatment: preoperative locoregional IRX-2 cytokine immunotherapy. The table came from immunoSEQ multiplex PCR; TCRdb's copy has only in-frame clones and leaves some out. Of tens of thousands of clones listed, roughly four fifths are singletons. The specimen was lymph node tissue, collected after IRX-2 immunotherapy. Source of these receptors: a human donor with breast cancer.

The genes are TRBV5-1 and TRBJ2-3, with 9 bases fitting TRBD1. Germline assignment: CDR1 SGHRS and CDR2 YFSETQ. The CDR3 has 15 residues. V shed 4 bases and J 3 bases; nucleotides not matched to a gene: 6. CDR3 amino acids: CASSPWDRVTDTQYF. The CDR3 nucleotides read TGCGCCAGCAGCCCTTGGGACAGGGTAACAGATACGCAGTATTTT.

This clone was observed once. The chain couples TRBV5-1 to TRBJ2-3; 9 positions agree with TRBD2. Germline V gene sequence: CDR1 SGHRS, CDR2 YFSETQ. The CDR3 has 14 amino acids. Losses at the gene ends were 4 bases for V and 5 bases for J; bases not matched to a gene: 5. The DNA for the CDR3 is TGCGCCAGCAGCGGGATAGCGGGAGTAGATACGCAGTATTTT. Encoded protein: CASSGIAGVDTQYF. The variable domain in full, with the rest retrieved from reference TRBV5-1 and TRBJ2-3, is KAGVTQTPRYLIKTRGQQVTLSCSPISGHRSVSWYQQTPGQGLQFLFEYFSETQRNKGNFPGRFSGRQFSNSRSEMNVSTLELGDSALYLCASSGIAGVDTQYFGPGTRLTVL.

The J gene is TRBJ2-2, the V gene TRBV5-1; D could derive from TRBD1 or TRBD2 (6 bases each). CDR3 length: 14 amino acids. The germline gives CDR1 SGHRS, CDR2 YFSETQ. Trimming cost V 1 base and J 7 bases, with 11 bases left between them. CDR3 nucleotide sequence: TGCGCCAGCAGCTTGAAGGGGGGAGTCGGGGAGCTGTTTTTT. It translates to CASSLKGGVGELFF.

V gene TRBV6-8 combines with J gene TRBJ1-2; D ambiguous. The CDR3 covers 13 residues. V lost 10 bases, J lost 4 bases, and 16 bases lay in between. Germline CDR1 MNHGY, CDR2 SAAAGT. The CDR3 DNA sequence: TGTGCCATCAGGACGACACCGGTCTATGGCTACACCTTC. It is translated as CAIRTTPVYGYTF.

This rearrangement joins TRBV6-8 to TRBJ2-3; a possible D gene is TRBD2 (5 bases). In germline, CDR1 is MNHGY, CDR2 SAAAGT. The CDR3 has 14 amino acids. The ends were cut back, 5 bases at V and 2 bases at J, with 11 bases in the middle. The CDR3 nucleotides are TGTGCCAGCAGTCGGCAGCGGAACACAGATACGCAGTATTTT. Amino acids: CASSRQRNTDTQYF.

By share, this clone counts as medium-sized. V gene TRBV6-8 combines with J gene TRBJ2-1, with D perhaps TRBD1 (8 bases). Germline V gene sequence: CDR1 MNHGY, CDR2 SAAAGT. The V gene lost 6 bases and the J gene lost 7 bases, with 13 bases spanning the gap. The CDR3 runs 13 residues. The chain's CDR3 is CASRLQGGNEQFF. CDR3 DNA: TGTGCCAGCAGACTACAGGGGGGGAATGAGCAGTTCTTC.

In this sample, this clone turned up a few times. The CDR3 spells CASSYGQGKANVLTF. CDR3 sequence (DNA): TGCGCCAGCAGCTACGGACAGGGAAAGGCCAACGTCCTGACTTTC. The genes are TRBV1 and TRBJ2-6; the table gives TRBD1 as D, unverified against the DNA. TRBV1 is a pseudogene locus. CDR3 length: 15 residues.

This chain uses TRBV6-4 with TRBJ2-7; 8 positions agree with TRBD1. Germline trimming cut 7 bases from V and 0 bases from J; bases unmatched to any gene: 5. This CDR3 is 14 amino acids long. Germline loops: CDR1 MRHNA, CDR2 SNTAGT. CDR3 protein: CASNRQGISYEQYF. DNA of the CDR3: TGTGCCAGCAATAGACAGGGGATCTCCTACGAGCAGTACTTC.

This chain links TRBV10-2 with TRBJ2-3, with TRBD2 matching 7 bases. CDR3 size: 15 residues. Trimming cost V 6 bases and J 4 bases; bases outside gene matches: 10. The germline gives CDR1 WSHSY, CDR2 SAAADI. The CDR3 DNA is TGCGCCAGCAGCCAATTAACAGCGGGGCCAGATACGCAGTATTTT. This gives the protein CASSQLTAGPDTQYF.

The chain is built from TRBV6-8 and TRBJ2-1, with TRBD2 identical over 7 bases. V shed 4 bases, J shed 5 bases, and the junction held 8 bases outside the gene matches. Germline loops: CDR1 MNHGY, CDR2 SAAAGT. The CDR3 length is 15 residues. The CDR3, as DNA: TGTGCCAGCAGTTCCCTAGGACTAGGGAACAATGAGCAGTTCTTC. Its translation is CASSSLGLGNNEQFF.

The gene calls are TRBV5-1 and TRBJ2-7; no clear D gene. The CDR3 covers 14 residues. Trimming shortened V by 0 bases and J by 7 bases, and 14 bases separated the two germline ends. Germline CDR1 SGHRS, CDR2 YFSETQ. CDR3: CASSLANYLGEQYF. The CDR3 DNA sequence: TGCGCCAGCAGCTTGGCTAACTACCTCGGGGAGCAGTACTTC.

The V gene is TRBV7-7, the J gene TRBJ1-5; 9 bases line up with TRBD1. V lost 7 bases and J lost 4; bases outside the gene matches: 5. The CDR3 covers 14 residues. Germline lookup yields CDR1 SSHAT and CDR2 FNYEAQ (reference sequence). The CDR3: CASNTGQGNQPQHF. In DNA, the CDR3 is TGTGCCAGCAACACGGGACAGGGTAATCAGCCCCAGCATTTT.

This clone was observed a few times. This chain connects TRBV12-5 to TRBJ1-5; D is perhaps TRBD1 (5 bases). Germline CDR1 and CDR2: LGHNT and FRNRAP. This CDR3 spans 15 amino acids. V was trimmed by 6 bases and J by 2 bases, leaving 14 bases between them. CDR3 coding DNA: TGTGCTAGTGGGCAGGGAGTCGGGGGCAATCAGCCCCAGCATTTT. It translates to CASGQGVGGNQPQHF.

This sequence joins TRBV10-2 and TRBJ2-1; TRBD2 matches at 7 bases. Germline assignment: CDR1 WSHSY and CDR2 SAAADI. There are 15 residues in the CDR3. Germline trimming cut 1 base from V and 7 bases from J; bases unmatched to any gene: 7. CDR3 DNA: TGCGCCAGCAGTGAGTTGGGACTCGGGGGGAATGAGCAGTTCTTC. Translating gives CASSELGLGGNEQFF.

This chain joins TRBV5-1 and TRBJ2-7; TRBD2 aligns across 8 bases. The V gene's germline CDR1 is SGHRS and CDR2 YFSETQ. V was clipped by 2 bases and J by 3 bases; unmatched bases: 19. The CDR3 runs 19 residues. The CDR3 DNA is TGCGCCAGCAGCTTTACGGGAGGGTTAATTCCTCAACTGGACTACGAGCAGTACTTC. Its translation: CASSFTGGLIPQLDYEQYF. The full variable domain, with the rest looked up from reference TRBV5-1 and TRBJ2-7, is KAGVTQTPRYLIKTRGQQVTLSCSPISGHRSVSWYQQTPGQGLQFLFEYFSETQRNKGNFPGRFSGRQFSNSRSEMNVSTLELGDSALYLCASSFTGGLIPQLDYEQYFGPGTRLTVT.

The CDR3 loop reads CASSRTGMEWGSEKLFF. The CDR3 DNA is TGTGCCAGCAGTCGGACAGGGATGGAGTGGGGTAGTGAAAAACTGTTTTTT. V is TRBV11-3 and J is TRBJ1-4; 8 bases are a match to TRBD1. Germline assignment: CDR1 SGHNT and CDR2 YENEEA. The CDR3 runs to 17 residues. Trimming cost V 6 bases and J 7 bases; bases outside gene matches: 16.

This chain connects TRBV7-8 to TRBJ2-5; D not certain. V was trimmed by 5 bases and J by 5 bases, leaving 15 bases between them. The germline gives CDR1 SGHVS, CDR2 FQNEAQ. CDR3 length equals 14 residues. CDR3 in amino acids: CASSTLDVQETQYF. The CDR3 DNA is TGTGCCAGCAGCACCCTAGACGTCCAGGAGACCCAGTACTTC.

This chain uses TRBV6-8 with TRBJ1-2; no definite D call. V lost 2 bases to trimming and J lost 2 bases, with 6 bases between them. This CDR3 contains 13 residues. Germline V gene data show CDR1 as MNHGY and CDR2 as SAAAGT. The CDR3 nucleotides are TGTGCCAGCAGTTACGCAGTCAACTATGGCTACACCTTC. Translating gives CASSYAVNYGYTF.

The chain couples TRBV6-8 to TRBJ1-1, with TRBD1 as a possible D gene (6 bases). CDR1 and CDR2 from the germline V gene are MNHGY and SAAAGT. The V end was cut by 8 bases, the J end by 4 bases, with 14 bases between. There are 13 residues in the CDR3. CDR3 nucleotides: TGTGCCAGCTTACTGGGGGGCTTCACTGAAGCTTTCTTT. Translating gives CASLLGGFTEAFF.

The table lists this clone with a few counts. The chain is built from TRBV11-3 and TRBJ1-3, with D hard to call. Germline V lookup: CDR1 SGHNT, CDR2 YENEEA. This CDR3 is built from 14 residues. Trimming cost V 6 bases and J 4 bases, with 13 bases left between them. The CDR3 coding sequence is TGTGCCAGCAGGCGGCCGGGAGCGGGAAACACCATATATTTT. Translated, it gives CASRRPGAGNTIYF.

V gene TRBV5-1 combines with J gene TRBJ1-1; D possibly corresponds to TRBD1 (6 bases). The CDR3 runs to 14 residues. V lost 3 bases to trimming and J lost 5 bases, with 14 bases between them. CDR1 is SGHRS, CDR2 YFSETQ, per germline. The CDR3 reads CASSSQGLGTEAFF. CDR3 DNA sequence: TGCGCCAGCAGCTCACAGGGACTGGGGACTGAAGCTTTCTTT.